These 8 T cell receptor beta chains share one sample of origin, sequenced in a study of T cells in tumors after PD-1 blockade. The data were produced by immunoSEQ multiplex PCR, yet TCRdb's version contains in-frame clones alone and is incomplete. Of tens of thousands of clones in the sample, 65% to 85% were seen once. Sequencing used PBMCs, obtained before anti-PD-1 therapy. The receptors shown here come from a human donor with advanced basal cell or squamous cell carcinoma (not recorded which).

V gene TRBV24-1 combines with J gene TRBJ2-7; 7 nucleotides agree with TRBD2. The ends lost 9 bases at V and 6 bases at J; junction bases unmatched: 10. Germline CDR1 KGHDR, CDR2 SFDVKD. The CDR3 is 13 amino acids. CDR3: CATSRSAGVEQYF. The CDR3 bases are TGTGCCACCTCACGGTCGGCGGGAGTCGAGCAGTACTTC.

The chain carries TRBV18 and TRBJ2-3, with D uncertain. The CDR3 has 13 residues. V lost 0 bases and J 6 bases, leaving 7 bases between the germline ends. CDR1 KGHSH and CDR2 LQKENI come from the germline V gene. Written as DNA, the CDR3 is TGTGCCAGCTCACCACCAACGGCGGATACGCAGTATTTT. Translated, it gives CASSPPTADTQYF.

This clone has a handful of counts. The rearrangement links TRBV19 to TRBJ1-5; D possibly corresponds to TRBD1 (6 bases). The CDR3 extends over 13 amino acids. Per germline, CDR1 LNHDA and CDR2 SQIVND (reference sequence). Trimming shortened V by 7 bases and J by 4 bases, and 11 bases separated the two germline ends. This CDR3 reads CASTDRPNQPQHF. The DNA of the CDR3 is TGTGCCAGTACCGACAGGCCAAATCAGCCCCAGCATTTT.

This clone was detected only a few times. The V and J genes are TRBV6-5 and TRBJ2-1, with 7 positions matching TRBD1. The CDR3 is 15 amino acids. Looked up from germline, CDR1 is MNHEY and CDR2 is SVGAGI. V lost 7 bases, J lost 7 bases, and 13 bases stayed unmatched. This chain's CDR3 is CASTYRQGDPNEQFF. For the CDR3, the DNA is TGTGCCAGCACCTACCGACAGGGTGACCCAAATGAGCAGTTCTTC.

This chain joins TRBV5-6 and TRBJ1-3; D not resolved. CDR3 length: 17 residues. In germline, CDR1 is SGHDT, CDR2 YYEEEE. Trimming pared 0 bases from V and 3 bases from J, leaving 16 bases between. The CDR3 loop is CASSLGGGPKVGNTIYF. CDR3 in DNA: TGTGCCAGCAGCTTGGGAGGCGGACCGAAAGTTGGAAACACCATATATTTT.

The CDR3, as DNA: TGTGCCAGCAACCCGACTAGGAAAGAGACCCAGTACTTC. Translation: CASNPTRKETQYF. The chain recombines TRBV2 with TRBJ2-5; perhaps TRBD2 as D (6 bases). Per the germline V gene, CDR1 is SNHLY and CDR2 is FYNNEI. The V gene lost 7 bases and the J gene lost 3 bases, with 12 bases spanning the gap. CDR3 length equals 13 residues.

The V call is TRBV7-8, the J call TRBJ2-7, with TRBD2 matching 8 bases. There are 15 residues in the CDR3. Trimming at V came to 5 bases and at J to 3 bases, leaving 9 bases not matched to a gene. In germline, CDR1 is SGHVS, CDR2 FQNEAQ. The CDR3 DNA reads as TGTGCCAGCAGCCTGGTGGCGGGAGGAGGCTACGAGCAGTACTTC. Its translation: CASSLVAGGGYEQYF. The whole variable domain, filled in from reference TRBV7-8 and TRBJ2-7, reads GAGVSQSPRYKVAKRGQDVALRCDPISGHVSLFWYQQALGQGPEFLTYFQNEAQLDKSGLPSDRFFAERPEGSVSTLKIQRTQQEDSAVYLCASSLVAGGGYEQYFGPGTRLTVT.

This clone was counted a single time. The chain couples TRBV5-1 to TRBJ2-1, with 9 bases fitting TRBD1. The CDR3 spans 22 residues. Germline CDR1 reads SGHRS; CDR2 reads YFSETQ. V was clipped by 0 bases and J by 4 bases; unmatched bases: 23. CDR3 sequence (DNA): TGCGCCAGCAGCTTGGGAGTTAAGAGGACAGGGGACTTAATCGGCGGGTACAATGAGCAGTTCTTC. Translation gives CASSLGVKRTGDLIGGYNEQFF.